This TCR beta chain was documented in a study of cytomegalovirus exposure and HLA in healthy donors. The PCR employed 60 Vbeta primers together with 13 Jbeta primers. The assay was immunoSEQ multiplex PCR, and TCRdb's table has in-frame clones only and misses some. This repertoire shows over 130,000 clones, about 85% found once; its top ten account for 3.5%. The records omit this donor's CMV serostatus. The table lists this clone with a count of one. Its target is unknown. Study-level points and caveats: The study put roughly 160 TCR beta chains on its list as cytomegalovirus-associated. Across all donors, roughly uniform sequencing depth was an assumption of the presence/absence analyses.

This CDR3 comprises 15 residues. In germline, CDR1 is MNHEY, CDR2 SVGAGI. V was trimmed by 3 bases and J by 0 bases, leaving 9 bases between them. The receptor was isolated from a human donor in good health. The sequenced material came from PBMCs. The chain employs TRBV6-5 and TRBJ2-1, with D uncertain. CDR3 nucleotides: TGTGCCAGCAGTTATTCCCTCAGCTCCTACAATGAGCAGTTCTTC. Protein sequence: CASSYSLSSYNEQFF.